The 18 T cell receptor beta chains given below trace back to one sample, sequenced in a study of blood T cell repertoires in COVID-19. The data were produced by immunoSEQ multiplex PCR, yet TCRdb's version contains in-frame clones alone and is incomplete. The sample carries approximately 290,000 clones, approximately 89% recorded once. Sequenced sample: peripheral blood. These receptors originate from a woman in her fifties or sixties with acute or convalescent COVID-19.

The V gene is TRBV5-1, the J gene TRBJ2-2; TRBD1 is a possible D gene (6 bases). With 4 bases removed from V and 2 bases from J, the gap between germline ends came to 12 bases. Germline CDR1 reads SGHRS; CDR2 reads YFSETQ. The CDR3 extends over 15 amino acids. CDR3 loop: CASSLTGLNTGELFF. As DNA, the CDR3 is TGCGCCAGCAGCCTGACAGGTCTCAACACCGGGGAGCTGTTTTTT. Full variable domain (outside the CDR3, taken from reference TRBV5-1 and TRBJ2-2): KAGVTQTPRYLIKTRGQQVTLSCSPISGHRSVSWYQQTPGQGLQFLFEYFSETQRNKGNFPGRFSGRQFSNSRSEMNVSTLELGDSALYLCASSLTGLNTGELFFGEGSRLTVL.

The rearrangement links TRBV9 to TRBJ1-5, with 8 nucleotides matching TRBD1. The CDR3 has 15 residues. The V gene's germline CDR1 is SGDLS and CDR2 YYNGEE. Trimming at V came to 0 bases and at J to 7 bases, leaving 6 bases not matched to a gene. The CDR3 region is CASSVGQGAGQPQHF. Here the CDR3 DNA reads TGTGCCAGCAGCGTAGGGCAGGGGGCAGGGCAGCCCCAGCATTTT.

The chain couples TRBV5-5 to TRBJ2-7; D possibly corresponds to TRBD2 (5 bases). Germline-derived CDR1 and CDR2 are SGHKS and YYEKEE (reference sequence). CDR3 size: 14 residues. V lost 0 bases and J 5 bases, leaving 12 bases between the germline ends. CDR3 loop: CASSLVRGVNEQYF. For the CDR3, the DNA is TGTGCCAGCAGCTTGGTCCGGGGAGTGAACGAGCAGTACTTC.

This clone was seen once. The CDR3 DNA sequence: TGTGCCAGCAGCCAAGATAGAGGGGGCCTCTTAGCAAATCAGCCCCAGCATTTT. Encoded protein: CASSQDRGGLLANQPQHF. The gene calls are TRBV3-1 (or the pseudogene TRBV3-2) and TRBJ1-5, with TRBD1 matching over 7 bases. This CDR3 contains 18 residues. Germline assignment: CDR1 LGHDT and CDR2 YNNKEL (reference sequence). The trim removed 0 bases at V and 4 bases at J, leaving 12 bases unmatched.

The chain couples TRBV5-1 to TRBJ1-1; TRBD1 might be the D (6 bases). V lost 4 bases, J lost 3 bases, and 16 bases lay in between. The CDR3 spans 15 residues. CDR1 SGHRS and CDR2 YFSETQ come from the germline V gene. The CDR3 DNA follows: TGCGCCAGCAGCCCAAACAGGGCGTTGTACACTGAAGCTTTCTTT. Protein sequence: CASSPNRALYTEAFF.

This clone was seen just once. CDR3 DNA: TGCGCCAGCAGCTTTGGACTAGCGGGACAGGCCTACAATGAGCAGTTCTTC. It is translated as CASSFGLAGQAYNEQFF. This rearrangement joins TRBV5-1 to TRBJ2-1, with 12 bases aligning to TRBD2. V gave up 2 bases and J gave up 2 bases; unmatched junction bases: 5. The CDR3 totals 17 residues. From germline, CDR1 is SGHRS and CDR2 YFSETQ.

The J gene is TRBJ2-5, the V gene TRBV7-2; a weak D match, TRBD2 (5 bases). This CDR3 region has 13 residues. Germline CDR1 and CDR2: SGHTA and FQGNSA. Deletions cut 0 bases from V and 5 bases from J, with 7 bases between. This CDR3 reads CASSLATGETQYF. The CDR3 DNA follows: TGTGCCAGCAGCTTAGCGACGGGGGAGACCCAGTACTTC.

A word on this clone: The same CDR3 can be traced to other DNA sequences in this sample. This chain uses TRBV7-2 with TRBJ2-3, with unresolved D. Trimming took 5 bases from V and 0 from J, leaving 12 bases between them. The CDR3 consists of 15 residues. The V gene's germline CDR1 is SGHTA and CDR2 FQGNSA. CDR3 protein: CASSRTSASTDTQYF. For the CDR3, the DNA is TGTGCCAGCAGCCGTACAAGCGCTAGCACAGATACGCAGTATTTT.

This chain joins TRBV28 and TRBJ2-1; D remains ambiguous. Looked up from germline, CDR1 is MDHEN and CDR2 is SYDVKM. Trimming left V 6 bases short and J 4 bases short, with 7 bases between. The CDR3 runs 12 residues. The CDR3 is CASRGLYNEQFF. The CDR3 DNA reads as TGTGCCAGCAGGGGCCTATACAATGAGCAGTTCTTC.

This chain joins TRBV19 and TRBJ1-1, with 8 bases fitting TRBD1. The CDR3 is 13 amino acids. CDR1 and CDR2 from the germline V gene are LNHDA and SQIVND (reference sequence). With V trimmed by 7 bases and J by 4 bases, 5 bases remained unmatched. CDR3 sequence (DNA): TGTGCCAGTACTCTCGGACAGGGCACTGAAGCTTTCTTT. It specifies CASTLGQGTEAFF.

The chain combines TRBV18 with TRBJ2-1; tentatively, D is TRBD1 (5 bases). V dropped 5 bases and J dropped 2 bases, with 13 bases sitting between them. Germline CDR1 KGHSH, CDR2 LQKENI. CDR3 length: 15 amino acids. DNA for the CDR3: TGTGCCAGCTCAGTCCACTCAGGGCCCTACAATGAGCAGTTCTTC. This gives the protein CASSVHSGPYNEQFF.

The chain is built from TRBV10-3 and TRBJ2-2; possibly TRBD1 for D (5 bases). The length of the CDR3 is 14 residues. V lost 6 bases and J 3 bases, leaving 11 bases between the germline ends. Germline V gene data show CDR1 as ENHRY and CDR2 as SYGVKD. CDR3 sequence reads: CAIRQGSDTGELFF. The CDR3 DNA reads TGTGCCATCAGGCAGGGTAGTGACACCGGGGAGCTGTTTTTT.

The chain combines TRBV19 with TRBJ2-7, with 11 bases matching TRBD2. The CDR3 loop spans 13 amino acids. The germline V gene has CDR1 LNHDA and CDR2 SQIVND (reference sequence). The V gene end was trimmed by 10 bases and the J gene end by 3 bases; junction bases not matched to a gene: 5. CDR3 DNA sequence: TGTGCCACCCAACTAGCGGGGGACTACGAGCAGTACTTC. Translation gives CATQLAGDYEQYF.

The rearrangement joins TRBV5-4 to TRBJ1-1; a weak D match, TRBD1 (6 bases). CDR3 length: 14 amino acids. V shed 4 bases and J shed 13 bases, with 23 bases lying between them. Per germline, CDR1 SGHNT and CDR2 YYREEE (reference sequence). The CDR3 loop is CASSAGGGAGEGFF. The CDR3 DNA follows: TGTGCCAGCAGCGCCGGCGGGGGGGCTGGTGAGGGTTTCTTT.

The J gene is TRBJ1-2, the V gene TRBV12-3 or TRBV12-4; a weak D match, TRBD1 (6 bases). This CDR3 has 13 residues. V gave up 5 bases and J gave up 3 bases, with 10 bases separating them. The CDR3, as DNA: TGTGCCAGCAGTGTGGACAGCGACTATGGCTACACCTTC. Translated: CASSVDSDYGYTF.

The chain employs TRBV19 and TRBJ2-6; D unresolved. V was cut by 5 bases and J by 0 bases, with 8 bases left in between. Germline V gene sequence: CDR1 LNHDA, CDR2 SQIVND (reference sequence). This CDR3 comprises 15 residues. CDR3 in amino acids: CASSSISSGANVLTF. The CDR3, as DNA: TGTGCCAGTAGTTCCATTAGCTCTGGGGCCAACGTCCTGACTTTC.

This rearrangement joins TRBV9 to TRBJ1-2, with D possibly being TRBD1 (6 bases). The V gene's germline CDR1 is SGDLS and CDR2 YYNGEE. V was shortened by 5 bases and J by 3 bases, with 14 bases between the two germline ends. This CDR3 has 14 residues. DNA for the CDR3: TGTGCCAGCAGTCCGGACAGAGGCGACTATGGCTACACCTTC. Translated, it gives CASSPDRGDYGYTF.

CDR3 bases: TGTGCCAGCAGCCACCCCCGCCCCCAGGGGGCGTCGGAAGCTTTCTTT. Protein product: CASSHPRPQGASEAFF. This sequence joins TRBV3-1 (or the pseudogene TRBV3-2) and TRBJ1-1; 8 nucleotides match TRBD1. Germline CDR1 is LGHDT and CDR2 is YNNKEL (reference sequence). There are 16 residues in the CDR3. The ends lost 3 bases at V and 8 bases at J; junction bases unmatched: 14.